The present TCR beta chain was sequenced within a study of Tregs in tolerant kidney transplant recipients. General study findings and limits: Biological reproducibility was not directly addressed, but technical replication error appeared minimal.

About this clone itself: The target antigen is unknown.

Sequenced by immunoSEQ multiplex PCR; TCRdb stores in-frame clones only, minus some. The table records roughly 4,200 clones, roughly three fifths of them present only once. V lost 4 bases and J 7 bases, leaving 14 bases between the germline ends. The CDR3 covers 14 residues. Germline CDR1 and CDR2: PRHDT and FYEKMQ (reference sequence). The gene calls are TRBV13 and TRBJ2-1, with D tentatively TRBD2 (6 bases). The sequenced sample consisted of CD8+ T cells from blood cultured with allogeneic cells. The source of this sequence is a human donor in good health. The CDR3 DNA follows: TGTGCCAGCAGCTCCTTGGAGGGAGTAAATGAGCAGTTCTTC. Translating it yields CASSSLEGVNEQFF.